This T cell receptor beta chain was recorded in a study of regulatory T cells in long-lasting Graves disease (dated by TCRdb to about 2021). Looking at the study overall: Patients with newly diagnosed Graves' disease had been on antithyroid drugs for under 3 months. Persistent Graves' disease patients were compared with newly diagnosed Graves' disease patients by peripheral blood TCR sequencing and RNA sequencing. The study took place in China and was registered as a clinical trial. A total of about 33 samples underwent TCR sequencing, from about 13 patients with persistent Graves' disease and 20 or so patients with newly diagnosed Graves' disease. Here is what the overall study found, with its caveats: Compared with newly diagnosed patients, patients with persistent Graves' disease had lower TCR Shannon entropy and fewer highly expanded clones, which suggests clonal expansion. Persistent patients shared more public clonotypes among themselves (around 3,000) than newly diagnosed patients did (more than 950). The study examined only peripheral blood because the primary lesion, thyroid tissue, could not be accessed. The small sample size was acknowledged by the authors as a limitation that may reduce accuracy. Only the TCR beta chain was sequenced and analyzed.

This clonotype has only a few counts. It has no known antigen specificity. No base quality information exists; no much larger clone differs at one position. Interpreted using the paper, the time point label stands for: newly diagnosed GD, antithyroid drugs for less than 3 months. RNA was extracted from PBMCs in TRIzol for both TCR sequencing and RNA sequencing. Graves' disease was diagnosed according to American Thyroid Association guidelines. The patients came from an endocrinology department in Xi'an, China. From each patient, approximately 10 milliliters of peripheral blood was collected into an EDTA anticoagulant tube. Ficoll Paque Plus density gradient separation was used to isolate PBMCs, and no further T cell sorting was performed. An Agilent 2100 Bioanalyzer and agarose gel were used to assess RNA quality, and a NanoDrop 2000 was used to measure RNA concentration. To prepare the library, multiplex PCR was applied. Sequenced using an Illumina HiSeq 4000. To build TCR beta libraries, CDR3 regions were amplified by Arm-PCR using iRepertoire HTBI primers. Before sequencing, the PCR products underwent gel purification. The original methods were these. Gene usage analysis of CDR3 amino acid clonotypes used the approximately 62 TRBV and 11 to 15 TRBJ segments found across samples. COPE and FqMerger were used to merge filtered high-quality paired reads into contigs. Contigs were aligned with BLAST to IMGT TRBV, TRBD and TRBJ reference genes, and CDR3 was defined per IMGT. Highly expanded clones were defined as clonotypes with a frequency above 0.1%. Shannon entropy was used to measure repertoire diversity, and the Gini coefficient was used to measure V-J evenness. A clonotype was considered public if more than one individual shared it. TCRdb cleaned the public reads at Q25 with fastp, built clones with MiXCR and kept in-frame beta chains. Rows matching on CDR3 protein sequence are summarized as one entry with the most common DNA and genes. The V and J calls were determined by TCRdb, not by the authors. This sample has 350,000 to 550,000 distinct CDR3 sequences in its table, and about 16% of those were observed once. The ten largest make up about 23% of the sample.

This sample was shared with a second study, whose subject was T cells in Graves' hyperthyroidism and ophthalmopathy. From the second report: Graves' hyperthyroidism was defined as stable when no progression to ophthalmopathy occurred over 18 months of follow-up. Hyperthyroidism patients were aged 18 to 65 years and newly diagnosed, with disease duration of less than 2 months. Exclusion was applied to patients with uncontrolled infections, other autoimmune diseases, pregnancy or lactation. Diagnoses were based on clinical symptoms, serum thyroxine and TRAb, thyroid ultrasound and orbital computed tomography. The first round of RT-PCR for the TCR CDR3 was performed with the HTBI primer set and the Qiagen OneStep RT-PCR kit. Blood samples also contained most of the expanded thyroid clonotypes (frequency above 0.001), which suggests that blood repertoires may reflect thyroid immune responses. Ophthalmopathy was separated from stable hyperthyroidism by a 13 V-J signature model, with around 88% sensitivity and approximately 84% specificity obtained in cross-validation and 80%/75% obtained in testing. In validation, the model predicted progression to ophthalmopathy a median of around six months before onset, with approximately 68% sensitivity and roughly 79% specificity. A discovery cohort of approximately 97 patients, about 40 with Graves' ophthalmopathy and approximately 57 with stable Graves' hyperthyroidism, was used to find distinguishing TCR V-J signatures. Prospective prediction of ophthalmopathy was tested in an independent validation cohort of 18 hyperthyroidism patients and around 16 patients who later progressed to ophthalmopathy. The approximately 97 discovery patients were randomly divided into training and test sets at a 7:3 ratio. The study also compared thyroid tissue and blood T-cell repertoires from a handful of Graves' hyperthyroidism patients. Once sampling was done, hyperthyroidism patients were given methimazole at a starting dose of 30 mg daily, whereas ophthalmopathy patients were given high-dose intravenous methylprednisolone. The libraries were constructed in a second round of multiplex PCR and then size-selected and purified. Sequencing of the libraries was done on an Illumina HiSeq2000 using paired-end 100 bp reads. Raw data were processed with SOAPnuke, discarding reads with adapters, uncalled bases, mean Phred below 15, or no exact constant-primer or identifier match. COPE v1.2.5 was used to merge high-quality paired reads, and clonotypes were defined as unique nucleotide sequences. MiTCR v1.1 was used to align clonotypes to the IMGT TRBV, TRBD and TRBJ reference segments. The analysis included only V-J combinations with a frequency above 0.0001, which together covered around 99% of the repertoires. A TCS score was defined as the ratio between F50 (clonal expansion) and ExV (chaos), using BLOSUM62-based TCRdist between CDR3 peptides within each V-J. Welch's t-statistics and random forest reduced around 550 V-J features to 13, which were used in a naive Bayes classifier (R e1071). No statistical method was used to fix the sample size in advance, and group allocation was not hidden from the investigators. The paper describes TCR Vbeta CDR3 sequencing of more than 120 peripheral blood samples, made up of some 40 ophthalmopathy patients, 70 to 75 hyperthyroidism patients and around 17 progressor patients.

The sequence came from a woman aged 18-29 years with Graves disease. Donor details come from another sample of the same person, matched by shared clones. The sample here was peripheral blood mononuclear cells (PBMCs), taken at new diagnosis, from a patient treated with antithyroid drugs.

The CDR3 is CASSPKAGTGELFF. In nucleotides, the sequence is TGTGCCAGCTCACCTAAGGCAGGCACCGGGGAGCTGTTTTTT. This chain joins TRBV18 to TRBJ2-2; the D gene lacks a confident call. V loses 3 bases, J loses 4 bases, and the germline ends lie 9 bases apart. As encoded in the germline V gene, CDR1 is KGHSH while CDR2 is LQKENI. The CDR3, from cysteine to phenylalanine, totals 14 residues. The entry retains the CDR3 DNA only, 42 bases that are in frame from base 1. Full variable domain (CDR3 extended with the reference TRBV18 and TRBJ2-2 proteins): NAGVMQNPRHLVRRRGQEARLRCSPMKGHSHVYWYRQLPEEGLKFMVYLQKENIIDESGMPKERFSAEFPKEGPSILRIQQVVRGDSAAYFCASSPKAGTGELFFGEGSRLTVL.